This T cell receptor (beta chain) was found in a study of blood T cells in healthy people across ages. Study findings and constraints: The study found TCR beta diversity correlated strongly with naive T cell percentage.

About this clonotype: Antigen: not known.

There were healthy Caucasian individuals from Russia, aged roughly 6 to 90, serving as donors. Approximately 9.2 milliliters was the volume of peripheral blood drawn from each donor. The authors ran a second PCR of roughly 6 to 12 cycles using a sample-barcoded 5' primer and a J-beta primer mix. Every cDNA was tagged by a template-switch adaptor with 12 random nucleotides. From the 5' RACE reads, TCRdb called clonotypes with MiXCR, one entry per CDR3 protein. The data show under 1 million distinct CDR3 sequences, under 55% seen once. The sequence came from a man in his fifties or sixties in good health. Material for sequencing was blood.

This chain's CDR3 is CASSQSLGQTSGVQDEQFF. In nucleotides, the CDR3 is TGTGCCAGCAGCCAAAGCCTCGGACAGACTAGCGGGGTACAGGATGAGCAGTTCTTC. The chain has TRBV3-1 and TRBJ2-1; 11 bases are a match to TRBD2. The CDR3 extends over 19 amino acids. Unmatched junction bases numbered 17, after V lost 2 bases and J lost 8 bases. Germline values: CDR1 LGHDT, CDR2 YNNKEL (reference sequence).